These T cell receptor beta chains were read from a single sample in a study of CD8 T cells in Susac syndrome. In TCRdb, the immunoSEQ multiplex PCR reads were re-called with MiXCR into one record per CDR3 protein. The sample includes about 240,000 distinct CDR3 sequences, 90% to 97% of them seen just once. Material for sequencing was CD4+ T cells from PBMCs. Receptors were obtained from a human donor with Susac syndrome. Each CDR3 is given with its conserved first and last residue. The order of the fields is J gene, D gene, V gene, clone size, CDR3 protein, CDR3 DNA. The D gene is left open where the match is weak. Part of the rows lack a size; the others show once, few, many or a class for expanded clones.

J gene: TRBJ1-4; D gene: .; V gene: TRBV30; clone size: .; CDR3 protein: CAWSIPGPTNEKLFF; CDR3 DNA: TGTGCCTGGAGTATACCGGGACCAACTAATGAAAAACTGTTTTTT
J gene: TRBJ2-7; D gene: TRBD2; V gene: TRBV20-1; clone size: .; CDR3 protein: CSARDRASGAQYYEQYF; CDR3 DNA: TGCAGTGCTAGAGATCGGGCTAGCGGGGCGCAATACTACGAGCAGTACTTC
J gene: TRBJ2-2; D gene: .; V gene: TRBV7-9; clone size: .; CDR3 protein: CASSPGPFCGELFF; CDR3 DNA: TGTGCCAGCAGCCCAGGGCCTTTCTGTGGGGAGCTGTTTTTT
J gene: TRBJ1-2; D gene: .; V gene: TRBV12-3/TRBV12-4; clone size: .; CDR3 protein: CASSWEGSGYTF; CDR3 DNA: TGTGCCAGCAGTTGGGAAGGGAGCGGCTACACCTTC
J gene: TRBJ2-7; D gene: TRBD1; V gene: TRBV29-1; clone size: .; CDR3 protein: CSVGGQGTGEQYF; CDR3 DNA: TGCAGCGTTGGGGGACAGGGGACTGGCGAGCAGTACTTC
J gene: TRBJ2-3; D gene: TRBD2; V gene: TRBV7-9; clone size: once; CDR3 protein: CASSVGLAISESTDTQYF; CDR3 DNA: TGTGCCAGCAGCGTGGGACTAGCGATCAGCGAATCCACAGATACGCAGTATTTT
J gene: TRBJ1-4; D gene: .; V gene: TRBV7-3; clone size: .; CDR3 protein: CASSLKKAATNEKLFF; CDR3 DNA: TGTGCCAGCAGCTTGAAGAAAGCTGCAACTAATGAAAAACTGTTTTTT
J gene: TRBJ2-7; D gene: .; V gene: TRBV3-1; clone size: few; CDR3 protein: CASSQDSFSYEQYF; CDR3 DNA: TGTGCCAGCAGCCAAGACTCCTTCTCCTACGAGCAGTACTTC
J gene: TRBJ2-2; D gene: .; V gene: TRBV3-1; clone size: .; CDR3 protein: CASSLRDANTGELFF; CDR3 DNA: TGTGCCAGCAGCCTCCGGGACGCGAACACCGGGGAGCTGTTTTTT
J gene: TRBJ2-5; D gene: .; V gene: TRBV5-1; clone size: .; CDR3 protein: CASKGTETQYF; CDR3 DNA: TGCGCCAGCAAGGGCACGGAGACCCAGTACTTC
J gene: TRBJ2-3; D gene: TRBD1; V gene: TRBV23-1; clone size: .; CDR3 protein: CASSQEGQPSTDTQYF; CDR3 DNA: TGCGCCAGCAGTCAAGAGGGACAGCCTAGCACAGATACGCAGTATTTT
J gene: TRBJ2-2; D gene: .; V gene: TRBV30; clone size: .; CDR3 protein: CAWSSRREIIAGELFF; CDR3 DNA: TGTGCCTGGAGTTCACGGAGGGAGATAATAGCCGGGGAGCTGTTTTTT
J gene: TRBJ2-3; D gene: .; V gene: TRBV29-1; clone size: once; CDR3 protein: CSVGPDTQYF; CDR3 DNA: TGCAGCGTGGGGCCAGATACGCAGTATTTT
J gene: TRBJ2-7; D gene: .; V gene: TRBV12-3/TRBV12-4; clone size: .; CDR3 protein: CASSLTGTYEQYF; CDR3 DNA: TGTGCCAGCAGCCTGACGGGAACCTACGAGCAGTACTTC
J gene: TRBJ2-7; D gene: .; V gene: TRBV27; clone size: .; CDR3 protein: CASSFGRGIRDEQYF; CDR3 DNA: TGTGCCAGCAGTTTTGGACGGGGAATCCGCGACGAGCAGTACTTC
J gene: TRBJ1-1; D gene: TRBD1; V gene: TRBV30; clone size: .; CDR3 protein: CAWSPDRGTEAFF; CDR3 DNA: TGTGCCTGGAGCCCCGACAGGGGCACTGAAGCTTTCTTT
J gene: TRBJ2-7; D gene: .; V gene: TRBV14; clone size: .; CDR3 protein: CASSQYISYEQYF; CDR3 DNA: TGTGCCAGCAGCCAATACATTTCCTACGAGCAGTACTTC
J gene: TRBJ1-1; D gene: TRBD1; V gene: TRBV12-3/TRBV12-4; clone size: .; CDR3 protein: CASRSNRGRLAEAFF; CDR3 DNA: TGTGCCAGCAGGTCGAACAGGGGGCGATTGGCTGAAGCTTTCTTT
J gene: TRBJ2-7; D gene: TRBD2; V gene: TRBV20-1; clone size: .; CDR3 protein: CSASPGTSTYEQYF; CDR3 DNA: TGCAGTGCTAGCCCCGGGACTAGTACCTACGAGCAGTACTTC
J gene: TRBJ2-7; D gene: .; V gene: TRBV4-1; clone size: .; CDR3 protein: CASSQIGAYEQYF; CDR3 DNA: TGCGCCAGCAGCCAAATAGGAGCCTACGAGCAGTACTTC
J gene: TRBJ1-4; D gene: .; V gene: TRBV6-5; clone size: .; CDR3 protein: CASSYEAANEKLFF; CDR3 DNA: TGTGCCAGCAGTTACGAGGCGGCTAATGAAAAACTGTTTTTT
J gene: TRBJ1-1; D gene: .; V gene: TRBV11-3; clone size: .; CDR3 protein: CASSRHGGADTEAFF; CDR3 DNA: TGTGCCAGCAGCAGGCACGGGGGCGCAGACACTGAAGCTTTCTTT
J gene: TRBJ1-1; D gene: .; V gene: TRBV7-9; clone size: .; CDR3 protein: CASSYQKNTEAFF; CDR3 DNA: TGTGCCAGCAGCTATCAGAAGAACACTGAAGCTTTCTTT
J gene: TRBJ2-1; D gene: .; V gene: TRBV3-1; clone size: .; CDR3 protein: CASSQERQIYNEQFF; CDR3 DNA: TGTGCCAGCAGCCAAGAGAGACAGATCTACAATGAGCAGTTCTTC
J gene: TRBJ1-3; D gene: TRBD1; V gene: TRBV25-1; clone size: .; CDR3 protein: CASSDRDRGENTIYF; CDR3 DNA: TGTGCCAGCAGTGACCGGGACAGGGGCGAAAACACCATATATTTT
J gene: TRBJ1-1; D gene: .; V gene: TRBV4-1; clone size: once; CDR3 protein: CASSRATGNTEAFF; CDR3 DNA: TGCGCCAGCAGCCGAGCAACGGGGAACACTGAAGCTTTCTTT
J gene: TRBJ2-5; D gene: TRBD2; V gene: TRBV12-3/TRBV12-4; clone size: .; CDR3 protein: CASSLNPGGQETQYF; CDR3 DNA: TGTGCCAGCAGTTTAAACCCGGGAGGGCAAGAGACCCAGTACTTC
J gene: TRBJ2-7; D gene: .; V gene: TRBV7-6; clone size: .; CDR3 protein: CASSPGSPLYEQYF; CDR3 DNA: TGTGCCAGCAGCCCCGGAAGTCCCCTTTACGAGCAGTACTTC
J gene: TRBJ2-7; D gene: TRBD2; V gene: TRBV24-1; clone size: .; CDR3 protein: CATSDLGTSGIREQYF; CDR3 DNA: TGTGCCACCAGTGATTTGGGCACTAGCGGGATTCGCGAGCAGTACTTC
J gene: TRBJ2-1; D gene: .; V gene: TRBV14; clone size: once; CDR3 protein: CASSPGRAQYNEQFF; CDR3 DNA: TGTGCCAGCAGCCCAGGGCGAGCCCAGTACAATGAGCAGTTCTTC
J gene: TRBJ2-1; D gene: TRBD2; V gene: TRBV29-1; clone size: .; CDR3 protein: CSVGFGTSGRNEQFF; CDR3 DNA: TGCAGCGTTGGGTTCGGGACTAGCGGGAGGAATGAGCAGTTCTTC